The rows below give T cell receptor beta chains drawn from one sample of a study. TCRdb re-derived calls from the 5' RACE reads in MiXCR, one entry per CDR3 protein. The table has tens of thousands of distinct CDR3 sequences, roughly 24% seen once; the top ten hold 3.5% to 4%. The sequencing sample was made of naive CD4+ T cells sorted from a lymph node. The receptor source for this set is a female donor with breast cancer. Both conserved end residues are part of each CDR3. A D gene is named only where the DNA matches it firmly. The size field is filled for only some rows; it gives once, few, many or a size class.

TRBV7-6	TRBJ2-3	15	.	TRBD2	TGTGCCAGCAGCCAAGCGGGGGCGAGCACAGATACGCAGTATTTT	CASSQAGASTDTQYF
TRBV15	TRBJ1-4	12	many	.	TGTGCCACCAGCCGCCCTAATGAAAAACTGTTTTTT	CATSRPNEKLFF
TRBV5-1	TRBJ2-2	15	.	TRBD1	TGCGCCAGCAGCTTCTCCGGACAGGGCATCGGGGAGCTGTTTTTT	CASSFSGQGIGELFF
TRBV20-1	TRBJ2-7	14	few	TRBD2	TGCAGTGCAAAAGGACTAGTTCGGCTCTACGAGCAGTACTTC	CSAKGLVRLYEQYF
TRBV7-3	TRBJ2-1	14	many	TRBD1	TGTGCCAGCAGCTCCTCGACAGGGGACAATGAGCAGTTCTTC	CASSSSTGDNEQFF
TRBV28	TRBJ2-2	16	few	TRBD1	TGTGCCAGCAGCCCCTCCGGGACAGGGCTTACCGGGGAGCTGTTTTTT	CASSPSGTGLTGELFF
TRBV12-3/TRBV12-4	TRBJ2-1	14	few	TRBD2	TGTGCCACTCTAGCGGGATCCTTTGCTGGTGAGCAGTTCTTC	CATLAGSFAGEQFF
TRBV4-1	TRBJ2-7	16	.	.	TGCGCCAGCAGCCTTCAAGACGTCAACCTCTTAGGCGAGCAGTACTTC	CASSLQDVNLLGEQYF
TRBV28	TRBJ2-3	17	.	TRBD2	TGTGCCAGCAGCAAAACCAGCGGGAGGGTGGGCACAGATACGCAGTATTTT	CASSKTSGRVGTDTQYF
TRBV12-3/TRBV12-4	TRBJ2-7	16	.	.	TGTGCCAGCAGTCCCGGGGGTGCAAGGACGGCCTACGAGCAGTACTTC	CASSPGGARTAYEQYF
TRBV7-9	TRBJ2-1	14	once	.	TGTGCCAGCAGCCGCGCAGGAGTTCCCAATGAGCAGTTCTTC	CASSRAGVPNEQFF
TRBV4-3	TRBJ2-1	16	.	TRBD2	TGCGCCAGCAGCCACGAGCTAGCGGGAGGATTGCGGGAGCAGTTCTTC	CASSHELAGGLREQFF
TRBV20-1	TRBJ1-5	13	.	.	TGCAGTGCTAGTAGGAGACGGGGTCAGCCCCAGCATTTT	CSASRRRGQPQHF
TRBV15	TRBJ2-1	15	.	.	TGTGCCACCAGCGTAGAACAGGGGGGGTTGAATGAGCAGTTCTTC	CATSVEQGGLNEQFF
TRBV9	TRBJ1-5	15	.	TRBD1	TGTGCCAGCAGCACAGGGGGGCTAAGCAATCAGCCCCAGCATTTT	CASSTGGLSNQPQHF
TRBV4-1	TRBJ2-5	14	many	.	TGCGCCAGCACTTCCGGGACAACCCAAGAGACCCAGTACTTC	CASTSGTTQETQYF
TRBV28	TRBJ2-7	13	few	.	TGTGCCACCCGCGACCTAGGGGGCTACGAGCAGTACTTC	CATRDLGGYEQYF
TRBV12-3/TRBV12-4	TRBJ2-7	13	.	TRBD1	TGTGCCAGCCCGGACAGGGGGTCTTTGAAGATGTACTTC	CASPDRGSLKMYF
TRBV6-5	TRBJ2-7	14	many	TRBD1	TGTGCCAGCGGTACAGGGGGGTCAACCTACGAGCAGTACTTC	CASGTGGSTYEQYF
TRBV4-1	TRBJ1-5	16	.	.	TGCGCCAGCAGCCAAGGTCGGGATTGGAGCAATCAGCCCCAGCATTTT	CASSQGRDWSNQPQHF
TRBV15	TRBJ2-1	14	few	.	TGTGCCACCAGCAGAGATATGGCTAGCAGTGAGCAGTTCTTC	CATSRDMASSEQFF
TRBV14	TRBJ1-1	13	few	TRBD1	TGTGCCAGCAGACCTAAGGACAGGCGGAAAGCTTTCTTT	CASRPKDRRKAFF
TRBV18	TRBJ1-5	17	.	.	TGTGCCAGCTCACCACGGCAGGTGAGGGGTAGCAATCAGCCCCAGCATTTT	CASSPRQVRGSNQPQHF
TRBV7-2	TRBJ2-7	15	few	TRBD2	TGTGCCAGCAGCTTAGTAGCTAGCGGGAGTCACGAGCAGTACTTC	CASSLVASGSHEQYF
TRBV6-1	TRBJ2-7	15	many	.	TGTGCCAGCAGCCCTGTGGGCGGACTCACCTACGAGCAGTACTTC	CASSPVGGLTYEQYF
TRBV7-9	TRBJ2-7	13	.	TRBD1	TGTGCCAGCAGTTGGGGGACAGGGGTCGAGCAGTACTTC	CASSWGTGVEQYF
TRBV20-1	TRBJ2-3	14	few	.	TGCAGTGCTAGATTGGGCGGGAACACAGATACGCAGTATTTT	CSARLGGNTDTQYF
TRBV27	TRBJ2-5	14	.	TRBD1	TGTGCCAGCAGTACCCGACAGGGAACAGAGACCCAGTACTTC	CASSTRQGTETQYF
TRBV7-8	TRBJ2-3	18	many	TRBD1	TGTGCCAGCAGCTCCACCACCGCCGGGACAGAAAACACAGATACGCAGTATTTT	CASSSTTAGTENTDTQYF
TRBV4-1	TRBJ2-3	12	many	.	TGCGCCAGCAGCCGGGGGGTGGATACGCAGTATTTT	CASSRGVDTQYF
TRBV6-2/TRBV6-3	TRBJ2-3	16	few	.	TGTGCCAGCAGTTACTCGAGAGGTACTAGCACAGATACGCAGTATTTT	CASSYSRGTSTDTQYF
TRBV5-1	TRBJ2-2	16	medium-sized	TRBD1	TGCGCCAGCAGCCGCGACGGACAGGGTGGCACCGGGGAGCTGTTTTTT	CASSRDGQGGTGELFF